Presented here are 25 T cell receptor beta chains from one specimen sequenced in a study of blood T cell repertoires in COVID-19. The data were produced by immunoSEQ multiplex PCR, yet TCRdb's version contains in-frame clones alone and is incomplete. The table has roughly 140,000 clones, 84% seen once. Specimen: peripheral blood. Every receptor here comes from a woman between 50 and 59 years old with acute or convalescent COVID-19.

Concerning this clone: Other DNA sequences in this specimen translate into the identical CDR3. The CDR3 loop is CASSLAGSSYNSPLHF. The CDR3 DNA sequence: TGCGCCAGCAGCTTGGCCGGTAGCTCCTATAATTCACCCCTCCACTTT. The V and J genes are TRBV5-1 and TRBJ1-6; no reliable D call. The length of the CDR3 is 16 residues. Deletions cut 0 bases from V and 0 bases from J, with 7 bases between. From germline, CDR1 is SGHRS and CDR2 YFSETQ.

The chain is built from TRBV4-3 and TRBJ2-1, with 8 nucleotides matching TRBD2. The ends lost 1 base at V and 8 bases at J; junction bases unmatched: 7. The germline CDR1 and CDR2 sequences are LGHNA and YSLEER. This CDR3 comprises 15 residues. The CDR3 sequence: CASSQAGTRGHEQFF. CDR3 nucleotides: TGCGCCAGCAGCCAAGCCGGGACTAGAGGCCATGAGCAGTTCTTC.

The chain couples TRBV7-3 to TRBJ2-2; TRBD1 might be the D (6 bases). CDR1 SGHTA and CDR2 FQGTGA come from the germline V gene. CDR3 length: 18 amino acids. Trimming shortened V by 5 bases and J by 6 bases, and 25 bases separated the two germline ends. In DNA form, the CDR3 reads TGTGCCAGCAGCGCAATGGGGCCGGGACACCTAGGTCCCGGGGAGCTGTTTTTT. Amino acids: CASSAMGPGHLGPGELFF.

In DNA form, the CDR3 reads TGTGCCAGCAGCCAAGGGGACCTCAGGGGCGTAAATACTGAAGCTTTCTTT. Its translation is CASSQGDLRGVNTEAFF. This sequence joins TRBV3-1 (or the pseudogene TRBV3-2) and TRBJ1-1, with a tentative D call TRBD1 (6 bases). V gave up 1 base and J gave up 5 bases, with 20 bases separating them. Germline-derived CDR1 and CDR2 are LGHDT and YNNKEL (reference sequence). The CDR3 loop spans 17 amino acids.

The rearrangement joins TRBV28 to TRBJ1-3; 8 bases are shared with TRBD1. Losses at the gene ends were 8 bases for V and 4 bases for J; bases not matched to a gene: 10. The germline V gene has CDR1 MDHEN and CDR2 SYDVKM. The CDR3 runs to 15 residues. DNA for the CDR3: TGTGCCAGCGCCCCGGACAGGGCGGGAGGAAACACCATATATTTT. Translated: CASAPDRAGGNTIYF.

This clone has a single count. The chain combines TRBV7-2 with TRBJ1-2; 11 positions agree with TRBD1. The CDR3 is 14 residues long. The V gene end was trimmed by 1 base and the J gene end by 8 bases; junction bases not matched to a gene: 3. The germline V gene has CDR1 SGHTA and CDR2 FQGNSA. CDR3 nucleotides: TGTGCCAGCAGCTTAGATAGGACAGGGGGCGGCTACACCTTC. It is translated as CASSLDRTGGGYTF.

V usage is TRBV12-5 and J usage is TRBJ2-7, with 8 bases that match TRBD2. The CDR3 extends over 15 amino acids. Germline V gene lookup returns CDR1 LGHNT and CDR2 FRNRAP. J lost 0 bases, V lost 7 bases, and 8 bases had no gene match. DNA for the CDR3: TGTGCTAGTGCCGGGAGGGGAGAGGGCTCCTACGAGCAGTACTTC. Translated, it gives CASAGRGEGSYEQYF.

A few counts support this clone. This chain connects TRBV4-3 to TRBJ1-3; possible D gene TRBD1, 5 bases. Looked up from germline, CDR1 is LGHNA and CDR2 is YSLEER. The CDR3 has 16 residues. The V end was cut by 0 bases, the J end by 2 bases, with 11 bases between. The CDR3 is CASSQDVGRAGNTIYF. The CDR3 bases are TGCGCCAGCAGCCAAGATGTAGGCAGGGCTGGAAACACCATATATTTT.

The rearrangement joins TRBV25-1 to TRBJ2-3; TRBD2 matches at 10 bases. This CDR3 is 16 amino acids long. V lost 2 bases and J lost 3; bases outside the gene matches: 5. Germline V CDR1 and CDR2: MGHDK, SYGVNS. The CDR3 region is CASSERASGRTDTQYF. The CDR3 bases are TGTGCCAGCAGTGAACGGGCTAGCGGGAGAACAGATACGCAGTATTTT.

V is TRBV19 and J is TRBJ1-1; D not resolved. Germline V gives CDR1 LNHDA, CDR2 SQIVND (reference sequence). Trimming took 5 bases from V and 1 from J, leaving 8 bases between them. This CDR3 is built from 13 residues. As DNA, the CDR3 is TGTGCCAGTAGTGGTCGGGGGAACACTGAAGCTTTCTTT. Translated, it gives CASSGRGNTEAFF.

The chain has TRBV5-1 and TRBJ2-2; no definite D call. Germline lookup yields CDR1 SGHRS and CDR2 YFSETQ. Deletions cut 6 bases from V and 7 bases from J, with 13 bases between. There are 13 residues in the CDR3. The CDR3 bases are TGCGCCAGCAACATAGGTTGGAGCGGGGAGCTGTTTTTT. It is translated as CASNIGWSGELFF.

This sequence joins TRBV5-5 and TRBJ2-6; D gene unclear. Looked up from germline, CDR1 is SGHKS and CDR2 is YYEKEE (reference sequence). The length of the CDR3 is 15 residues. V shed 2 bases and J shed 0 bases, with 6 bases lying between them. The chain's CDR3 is CASSFIFSGANVLTF. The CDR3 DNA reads TGTGCCAGCAGCTTCATTTTCTCTGGGGCCAACGTCCTGACTTTC.

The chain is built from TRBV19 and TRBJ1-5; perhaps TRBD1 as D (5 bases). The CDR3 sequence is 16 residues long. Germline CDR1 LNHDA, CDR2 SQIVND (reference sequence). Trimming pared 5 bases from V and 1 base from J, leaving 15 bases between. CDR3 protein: CASSPPQGKSNQPQHF. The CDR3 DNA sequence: TGTGCCAGTAGTCCTCCGCAGGGTAAGAGCAATCAGCCCCAGCATTTT.

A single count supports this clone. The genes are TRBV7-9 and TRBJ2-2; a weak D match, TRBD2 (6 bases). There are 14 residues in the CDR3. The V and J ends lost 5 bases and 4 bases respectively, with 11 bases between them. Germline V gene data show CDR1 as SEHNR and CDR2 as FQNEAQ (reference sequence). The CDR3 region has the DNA TGTGCCAGCAGCCTCGGGGGAGGCACCGGGGAGCTGTTTTTT. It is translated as CASSLGGGTGELFF.

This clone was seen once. CDR3 residues: CASTLTATQGYEQYF. CDR3 nucleotide sequence: TGTGCCAGCACACTGACCGCTACTCAGGGATACGAGCAGTACTTC. V and J are TRBV6-5 and TRBJ2-7; tentatively, D is TRBD1 (5 bases). With 7 bases removed from V and 4 bases from J, the gap between germline ends came to 20 bases. The CDR3 runs to 15 residues. CDR1 and CDR2 from the germline V gene are MNHEY and SVGAGI.

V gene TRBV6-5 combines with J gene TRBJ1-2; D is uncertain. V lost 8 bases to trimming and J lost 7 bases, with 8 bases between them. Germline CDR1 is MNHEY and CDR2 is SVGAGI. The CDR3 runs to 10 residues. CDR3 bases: TGTGCCAGCTCGAGGGTTGGCTACACCTTC. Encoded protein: CASSRVGYTF.

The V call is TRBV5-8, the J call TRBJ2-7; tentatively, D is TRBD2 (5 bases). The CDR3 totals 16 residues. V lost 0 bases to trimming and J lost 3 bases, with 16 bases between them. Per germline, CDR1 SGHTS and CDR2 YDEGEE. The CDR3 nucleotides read TGTGCCAGCAGCTTGGTTTTGGGAGAAGGCCGCTACGAGCAGTACTTC. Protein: CASSLVLGEGRYEQYF.

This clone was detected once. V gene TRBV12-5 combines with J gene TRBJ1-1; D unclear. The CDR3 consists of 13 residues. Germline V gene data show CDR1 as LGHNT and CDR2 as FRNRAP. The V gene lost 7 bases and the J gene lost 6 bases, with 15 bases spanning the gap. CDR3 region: CASARSGWPEAFF. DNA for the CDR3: TGTGCTAGTGCCCGTTCGGGGTGGCCTGAAGCTTTCTTT.

CDR3 nucleotides: TGCGCCAGCAGTGAGTCCCCGAGCTCCTACGAGCAGTACTTC. Amino acids: CASSESPSSYEQYF. This chain joins TRBV10-1 and TRBJ2-7; D is unresolved. Germline V lookup: CDR1 WNHNN, CDR2 SYGVQD (reference sequence). Between the trimmed V and J ends, which lost 0 bases and 0 bases, there was a span of 6 bases. The CDR3 covers 14 residues.

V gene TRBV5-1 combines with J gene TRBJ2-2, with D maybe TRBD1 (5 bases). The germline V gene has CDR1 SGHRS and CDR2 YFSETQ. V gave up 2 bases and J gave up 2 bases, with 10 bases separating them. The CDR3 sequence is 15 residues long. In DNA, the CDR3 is TGCGCCAGCAGCTTAAGACAGAGTAACACCGGGGAGCTGTTTTTT. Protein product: CASSLRQSNTGELFF.

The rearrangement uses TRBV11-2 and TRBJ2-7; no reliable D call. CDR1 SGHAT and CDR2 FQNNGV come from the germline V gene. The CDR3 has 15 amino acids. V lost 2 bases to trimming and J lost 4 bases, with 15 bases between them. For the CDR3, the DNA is TGTGCCAGCAGCTTAACCCATGCAGGCCAGTACGAGCAGTACTTC. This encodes CASSLTHAGQYEQYF.

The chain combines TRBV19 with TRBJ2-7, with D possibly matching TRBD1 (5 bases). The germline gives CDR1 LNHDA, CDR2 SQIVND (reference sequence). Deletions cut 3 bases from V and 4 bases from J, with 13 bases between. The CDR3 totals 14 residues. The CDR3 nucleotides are TGTGCCAGTAGTATGGCTGGGGCTCCTTACGAGCAGTACTTC. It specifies CASSMAGAPYEQYF.

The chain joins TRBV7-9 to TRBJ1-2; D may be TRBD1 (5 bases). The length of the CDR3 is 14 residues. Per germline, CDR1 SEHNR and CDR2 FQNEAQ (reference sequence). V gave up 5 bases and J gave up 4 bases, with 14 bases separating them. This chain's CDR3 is CASSPRGDGYGYTF. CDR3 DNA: TGTGCCAGCAGCCCGCGGGGCGACGGCTATGGCTACACCTTC.

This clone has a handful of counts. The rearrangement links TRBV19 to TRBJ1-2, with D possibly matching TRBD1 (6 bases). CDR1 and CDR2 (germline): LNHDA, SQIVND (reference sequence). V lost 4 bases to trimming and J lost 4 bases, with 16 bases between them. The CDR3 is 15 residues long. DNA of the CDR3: TGTGCCAGTAGTAATCCGGGACAACCTCTCTATGGCTACACCTTC. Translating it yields CASSNPGQPLYGYTF.

CDR3 protein: CASSPNTGELFF. CDR3 coding DNA: TGTGCCAGCAGCCCAAACACCGGGGAGCTGTTTTTT. The rearrangement joins TRBV7-8 to TRBJ2-2; D not resolved. Trimming removed 5 bases at V and 2 bases at J, with 3 bases between. Germline values: CDR1 SGHVS, CDR2 FQNEAQ. The length of the CDR3 is 12 residues.